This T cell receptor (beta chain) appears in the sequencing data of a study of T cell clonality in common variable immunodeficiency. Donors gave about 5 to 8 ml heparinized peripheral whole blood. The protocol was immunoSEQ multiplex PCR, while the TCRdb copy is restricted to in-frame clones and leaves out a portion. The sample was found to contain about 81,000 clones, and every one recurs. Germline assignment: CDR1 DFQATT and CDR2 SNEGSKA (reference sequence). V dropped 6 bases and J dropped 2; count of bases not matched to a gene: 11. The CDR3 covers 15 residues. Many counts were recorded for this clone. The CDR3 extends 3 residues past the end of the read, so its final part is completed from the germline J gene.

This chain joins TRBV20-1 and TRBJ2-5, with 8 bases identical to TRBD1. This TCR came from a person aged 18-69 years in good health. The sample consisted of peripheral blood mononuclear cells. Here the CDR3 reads CSATRTGMGQETQYF. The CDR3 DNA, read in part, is TGCAGTGCAACTAGGACAGGGATGGGTCAAGAGACC.